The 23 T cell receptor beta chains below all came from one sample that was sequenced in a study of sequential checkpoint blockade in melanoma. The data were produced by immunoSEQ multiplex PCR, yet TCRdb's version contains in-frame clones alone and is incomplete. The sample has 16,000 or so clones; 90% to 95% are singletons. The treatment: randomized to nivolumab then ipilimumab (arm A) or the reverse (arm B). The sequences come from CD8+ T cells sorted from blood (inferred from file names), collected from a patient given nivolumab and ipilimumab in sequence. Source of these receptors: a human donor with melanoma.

The chain's CDR3 is CASSLSPGVEQYV. DNA for the CDR3: TGTGCCAGCAGTTTAAGTCCGGGGGTCGAGCAGTACGTC. The chain is built from TRBV27 and TRBJ2-7, with a weak D call TRBD2 (6 bases). With 2 bases removed from V and 6 bases from J, the gap between germline ends came to 11 bases. Germline V CDR1 and CDR2: MNHEY, SMNVEV (reference sequence). This CDR3 has 13 residues.

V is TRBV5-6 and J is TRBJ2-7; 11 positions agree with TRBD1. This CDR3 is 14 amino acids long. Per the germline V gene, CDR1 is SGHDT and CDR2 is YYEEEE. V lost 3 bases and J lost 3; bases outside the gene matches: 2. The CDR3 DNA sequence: TGTGCCAGCAGCTGGGGGACAGGGGGCTACGAGCAGTACGTC. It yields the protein CASSWGTGGYEQYV.

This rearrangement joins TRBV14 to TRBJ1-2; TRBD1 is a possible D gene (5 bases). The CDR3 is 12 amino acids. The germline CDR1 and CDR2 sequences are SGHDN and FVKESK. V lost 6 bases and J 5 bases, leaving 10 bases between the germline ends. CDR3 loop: CASSTGAYGYTF. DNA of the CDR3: TGTGCCAGCAGTACAGGAGCGTATGGCTACACCTTC. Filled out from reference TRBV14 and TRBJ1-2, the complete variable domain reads EAGVTQFPSHSVIEKGQTVTLRCDPISGHDNLYWYRRVMGKEIKFLLHFVKESKQDESGMPNNRFLAERTGGTYSTLKVQPAELEDSGVYFCASSTGAYGYTFGSGTRLTVV.

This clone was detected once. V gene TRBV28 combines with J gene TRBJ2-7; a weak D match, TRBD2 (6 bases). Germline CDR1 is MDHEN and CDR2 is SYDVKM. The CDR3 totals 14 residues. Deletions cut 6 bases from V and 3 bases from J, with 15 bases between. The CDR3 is CASSMGGSGYEQYV. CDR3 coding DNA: TGTGCCAGCAGCATGGGGGGTAGCGGCTACGAGCAGTACGTC.

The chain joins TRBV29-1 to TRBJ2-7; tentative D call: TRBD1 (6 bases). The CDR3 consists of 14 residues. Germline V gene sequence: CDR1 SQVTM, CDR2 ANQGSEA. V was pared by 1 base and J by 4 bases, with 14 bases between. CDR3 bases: TGCAGCGTTGAAGCCCAGGGGAAATATTACGAGCAGTACTTC. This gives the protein CSVEAQGKYYEQYF.

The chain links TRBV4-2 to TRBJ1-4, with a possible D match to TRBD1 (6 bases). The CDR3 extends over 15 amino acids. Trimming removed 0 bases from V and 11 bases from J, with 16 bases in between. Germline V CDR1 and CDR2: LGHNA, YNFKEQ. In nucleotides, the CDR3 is TGTGCCAGCAGCCAAGATTATGTCGATAGGGGGAAACTGTTTTTT. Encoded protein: CASSQDYVDRGKLFF.

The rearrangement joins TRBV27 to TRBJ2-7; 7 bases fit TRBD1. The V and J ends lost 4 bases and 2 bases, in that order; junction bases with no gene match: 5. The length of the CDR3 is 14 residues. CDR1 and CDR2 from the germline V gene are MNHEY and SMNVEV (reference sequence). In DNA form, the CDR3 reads TGTGCCAGCAGTTCATCCGGGACAGCCTACGAGCAGTACTTC. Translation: CASSSSGTAYEQYF.

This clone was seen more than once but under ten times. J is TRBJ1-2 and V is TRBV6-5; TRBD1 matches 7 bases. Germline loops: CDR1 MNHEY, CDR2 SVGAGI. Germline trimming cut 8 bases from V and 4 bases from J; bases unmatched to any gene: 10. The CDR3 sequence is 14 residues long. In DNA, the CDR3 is TGTGCCAGCGGGTGGCAGGGGGGCGCCTATGGCTACACCTTC. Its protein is CASGWQGGAYGYTF.

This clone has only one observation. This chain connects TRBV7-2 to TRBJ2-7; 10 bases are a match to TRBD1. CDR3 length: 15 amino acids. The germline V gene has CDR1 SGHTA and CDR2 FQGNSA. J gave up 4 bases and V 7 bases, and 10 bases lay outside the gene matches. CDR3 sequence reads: CASNYPGQGQYEQYF. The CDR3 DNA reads TGTGCCAGCAACTATCCGGGACAGGGGCAATACGAGCAGTACTTC.

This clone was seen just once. The CDR3 sequence is CASSQGARFYGYTF. CDR3 sequence (DNA): TGTGCCAGCAGCCAGGGGGCCAGATTCTATGGCTACACCTTC. The rearrangement links TRBV27 to TRBJ1-2, with 8 nucleotides matching TRBD1. V trimming: 6 bases; J trimming: 4 bases; junction bases outside the gene matches: 7. The CDR3 consists of 14 residues. CDR1 and CDR2 from the germline V gene are MNHEY and SMNVEV (reference sequence).

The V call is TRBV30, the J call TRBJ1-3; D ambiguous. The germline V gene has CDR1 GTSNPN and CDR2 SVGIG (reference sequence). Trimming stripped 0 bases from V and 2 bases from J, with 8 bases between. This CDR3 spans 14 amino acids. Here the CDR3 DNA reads TGTGCCTGGAGTGTATCCGAGACTGGAAACACCATATATTTT. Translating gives CAWSVSETGNTIYF.

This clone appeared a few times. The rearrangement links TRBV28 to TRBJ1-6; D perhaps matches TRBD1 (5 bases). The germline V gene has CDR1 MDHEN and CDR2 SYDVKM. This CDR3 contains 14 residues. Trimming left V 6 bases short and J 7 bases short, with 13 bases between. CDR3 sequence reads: CASSLGGRNSPLHF. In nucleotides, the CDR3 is TGTGCCAGCAGCTTGGGGGGACGGAATTCACCCCTCCACTTT.

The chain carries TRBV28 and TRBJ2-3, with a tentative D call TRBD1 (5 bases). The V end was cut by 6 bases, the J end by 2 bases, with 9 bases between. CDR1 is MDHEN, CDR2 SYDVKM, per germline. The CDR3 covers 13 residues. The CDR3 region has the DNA TGTGCCAGCAGCGGCAGGGTCACAGATACGCAGTATTTT. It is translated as CASSGRVTDTQYF.

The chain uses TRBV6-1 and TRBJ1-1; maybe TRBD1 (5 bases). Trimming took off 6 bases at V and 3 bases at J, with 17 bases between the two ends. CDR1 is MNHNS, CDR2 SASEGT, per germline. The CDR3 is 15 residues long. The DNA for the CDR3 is TGTGCCAGCAGGACCGGACACGGAAGCTACACTGAAGCTTTCTTT. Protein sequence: CASRTGHGSYTEAFF.

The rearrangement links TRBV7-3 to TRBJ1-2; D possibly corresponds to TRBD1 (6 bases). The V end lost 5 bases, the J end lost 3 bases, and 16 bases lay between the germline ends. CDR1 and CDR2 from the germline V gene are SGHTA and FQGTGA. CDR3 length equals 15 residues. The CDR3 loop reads CASSPIGAGDYGYTF. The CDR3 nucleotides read TGTGCCAGCAGCCCGATCGGTGCAGGGGACTATGGCTACACCTTC.

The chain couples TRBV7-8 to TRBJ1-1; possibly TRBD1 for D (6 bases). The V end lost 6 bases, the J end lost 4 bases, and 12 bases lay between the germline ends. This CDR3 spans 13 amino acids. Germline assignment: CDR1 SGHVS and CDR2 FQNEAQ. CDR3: CASSSGVSTEAFF. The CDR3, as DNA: TGTGCCAGCAGTTCAGGGGTGAGCACTGAAGCTTTCTTT.

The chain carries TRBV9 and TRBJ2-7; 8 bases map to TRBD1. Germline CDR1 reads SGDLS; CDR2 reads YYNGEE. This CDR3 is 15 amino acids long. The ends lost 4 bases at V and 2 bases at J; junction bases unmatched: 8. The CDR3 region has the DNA TGTGCCAGCAGCACAGGACAGGGTGGGCCCTACGAGCAGTACTTC. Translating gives CASSTGQGGPYEQYF.

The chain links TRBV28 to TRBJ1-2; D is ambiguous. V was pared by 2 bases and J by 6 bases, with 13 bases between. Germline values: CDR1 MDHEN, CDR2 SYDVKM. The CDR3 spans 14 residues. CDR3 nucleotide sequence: TGTGCCAGCAGTTTAGCTGAGGGTAGGAATGGCTACACCTTC. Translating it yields CASSLAEGRNGYTF.

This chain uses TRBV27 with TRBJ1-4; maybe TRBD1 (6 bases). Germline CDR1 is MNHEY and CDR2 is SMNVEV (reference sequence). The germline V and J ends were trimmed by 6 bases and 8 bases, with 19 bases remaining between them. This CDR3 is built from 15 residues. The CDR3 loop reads CASREWGQGKEKLFF. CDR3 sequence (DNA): TGTGCCAGCAGGGAATGGGGGCAGGGTAAAGAAAAACTGTTTTTT.

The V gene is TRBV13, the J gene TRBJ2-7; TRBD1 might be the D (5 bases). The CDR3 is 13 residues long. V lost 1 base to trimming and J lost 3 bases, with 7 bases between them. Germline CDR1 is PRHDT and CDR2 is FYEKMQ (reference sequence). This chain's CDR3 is CASSLARDYEQYF. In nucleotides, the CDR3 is TGTGCCAGCAGCTTAGCCAGGGACTACGAGCAGTACTTC.

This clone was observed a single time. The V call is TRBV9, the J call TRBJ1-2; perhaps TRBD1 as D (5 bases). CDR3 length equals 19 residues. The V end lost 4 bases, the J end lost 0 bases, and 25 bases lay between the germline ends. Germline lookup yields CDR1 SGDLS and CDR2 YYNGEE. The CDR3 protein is CASSLGPGPEGPPNYGYTF. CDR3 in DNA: TGTGCCAGCAGCCTCGGGCCCGGTCCGGAGGGGCCTCCTAACTATGGCTACACCTTC.

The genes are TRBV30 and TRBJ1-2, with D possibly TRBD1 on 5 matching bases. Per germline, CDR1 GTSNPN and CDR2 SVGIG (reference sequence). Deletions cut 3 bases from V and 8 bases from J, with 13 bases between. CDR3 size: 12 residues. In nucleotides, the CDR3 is TGTGCCTGGAGCGCGGGACCAAGAGGCTACACCTTC. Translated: CAWSAGPRGYTF. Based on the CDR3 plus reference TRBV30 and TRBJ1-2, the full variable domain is SQTIHQWPATLVQPVGSPLSLECTVEGTSNPNLYWYRQAAGRGLQLLFYSVGIGQISSEVPQNLSASRPQDRQFILSSKKLLLSDSGFYLCAWSAGPRGYTFGSGTRLTVV.

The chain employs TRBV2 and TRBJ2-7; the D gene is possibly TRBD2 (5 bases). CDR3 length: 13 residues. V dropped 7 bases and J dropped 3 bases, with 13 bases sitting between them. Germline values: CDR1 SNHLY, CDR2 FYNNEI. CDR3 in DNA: TGTGCCAGCACCAGAGCGGACGGCTACGAGCAGTACTTC. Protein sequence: CASTRADGYEQYF.